One and the same sample provided the 4 T cell receptor beta chains below, sequenced in a study of molecular identifiers for immune sequencing clone quantification. One entry per CDR3 protein results from TCRdb running MiXCR on the PCR reads. The sample consists of hundreds of thousands of distinct CDR3 sequences, roughly 25% of them appearing once. Sequencing was done on a sample of naive CD8+ T cells from blood, with Jurkat cell RNA spiked in. Subset specified: FACS-sorted CD8+CD4-CCR7+CD45RA+ naive T cells. These receptors came from a human donor in good health. Some libraries in this study had Jurkat cell RNA spiked in.

A note on this clonotype: A much more abundant neighbour one base away suggests this may be a read error. The chain combines TRBV27 with TRBJ2-3, with unresolved D. CDR3 length equals 13 residues. The germline gives CDR1 MNHEY, CDR2 SMNVEV (reference sequence). The CDR3 DNA follows: TGTGCCGGCAGTTTAGTAGGGCGAGATACGCAGTATTTT. It encodes CAGSLVGRDTQYF.

At least ten counts were recorded for this clonotype. The J gene is TRBJ1-1, the V gene TRBV11-2; maybe TRBD1 (5 bases). V was pared by 5 bases and J by 0 bases, with 13 bases between. The germline V gene has CDR1 SGHAT and CDR2 FQNNGV. The CDR3 is 15 amino acids. This CDR3 is CASSGGVRVNTEAFF. The CDR3 DNA reads as TGTGCCAGCAGCGGGGGGGTTCGGGTGAACACTGAAGCTTTCTTT.

As for this clonotype: Sequence at one end of the junction differs from germline and may be a read error. This chain uses TRBV5-8 with TRBJ1-4, with unresolved D. CDR3 length: 14 amino acids. Germline lookup yields CDR1 SGHTS and CDR2 YDEGEE. The CDR3 reads CASSLDGSDERLFF. The CDR3 DNA reads TGTGCCAGCTCTCTCGACGGGTCCGACGAAAGATTGTTTTTC.

With regard to this clonotype: This clone may be a read error of a much larger clone one base away. V and J are TRBV7-9 and TRBJ1-1; D perhaps matches TRBD1 (5 bases). Per germline, CDR1 SEHNR and CDR2 FQNEAQ (reference sequence). The CDR3 is 14 amino acids. The CDR3 reads CAGSPPGPLTEAFF. The CDR3 DNA reads as TGTGCCGGCAGCCCACCAGGGCCCCTCACTGAAGCTTTCTTT.